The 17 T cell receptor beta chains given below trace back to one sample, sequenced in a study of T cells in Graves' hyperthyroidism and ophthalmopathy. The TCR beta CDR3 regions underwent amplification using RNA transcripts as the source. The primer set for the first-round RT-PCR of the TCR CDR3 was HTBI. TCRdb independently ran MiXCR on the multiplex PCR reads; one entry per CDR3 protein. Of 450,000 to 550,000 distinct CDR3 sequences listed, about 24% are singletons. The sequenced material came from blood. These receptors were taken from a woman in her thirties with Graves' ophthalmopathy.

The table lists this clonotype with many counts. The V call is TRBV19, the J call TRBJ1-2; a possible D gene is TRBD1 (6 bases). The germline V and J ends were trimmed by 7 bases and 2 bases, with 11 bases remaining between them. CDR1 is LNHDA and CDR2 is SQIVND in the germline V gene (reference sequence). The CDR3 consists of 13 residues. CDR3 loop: CASTWQGNYGYTF. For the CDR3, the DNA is TGTGCCAGTACCTGGCAGGGGAACTATGGCTACACCTTC. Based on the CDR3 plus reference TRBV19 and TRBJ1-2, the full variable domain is DGGITQSPKYLFRKEGQNVTLSCEQNLNHDAMYWYRQDPGQGLRLIYYSQIVNDFQKGDIAEGYSVSREKKESFPLTVTSAQKNPTAFYLCASTWQGNYGYTFGSGTRLTVV.

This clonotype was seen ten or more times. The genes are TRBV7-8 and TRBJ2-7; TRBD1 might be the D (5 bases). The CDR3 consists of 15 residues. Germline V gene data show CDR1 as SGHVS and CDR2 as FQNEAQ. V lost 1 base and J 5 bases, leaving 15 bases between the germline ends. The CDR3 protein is CASSLVTPGRDEQYF. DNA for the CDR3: TGTGCCAGCAGCTTAGTTACTCCAGGGCGCGACGAGCAGTACTTC.

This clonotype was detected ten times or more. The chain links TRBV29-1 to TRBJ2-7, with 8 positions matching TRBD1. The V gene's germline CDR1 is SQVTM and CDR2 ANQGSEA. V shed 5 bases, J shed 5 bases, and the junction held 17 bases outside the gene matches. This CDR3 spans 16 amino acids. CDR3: CSVRGQGGVGWNEQYF. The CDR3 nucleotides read TGCAGCGTTCGTGGACAGGGTGGAGTGGGCTGGAACGAGCAGTACTTC.

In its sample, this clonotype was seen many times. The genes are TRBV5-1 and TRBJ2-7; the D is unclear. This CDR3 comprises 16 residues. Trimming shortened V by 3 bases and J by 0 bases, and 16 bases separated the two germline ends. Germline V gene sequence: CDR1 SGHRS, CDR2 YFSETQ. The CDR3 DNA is TGCGCCAGCAGCTCTCTTTACGGGCTACCCTCCTACGAGCAGTACTTC. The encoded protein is CASSSLYGLPSYEQYF.

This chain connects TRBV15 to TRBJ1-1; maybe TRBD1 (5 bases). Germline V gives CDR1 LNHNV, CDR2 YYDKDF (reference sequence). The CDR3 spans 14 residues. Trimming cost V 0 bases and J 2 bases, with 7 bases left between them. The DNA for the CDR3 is TGTGCCACCAGCAGAGATGGGGCAAACACTGAAGCTTTCTTT. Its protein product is CATSRDGANTEAFF.

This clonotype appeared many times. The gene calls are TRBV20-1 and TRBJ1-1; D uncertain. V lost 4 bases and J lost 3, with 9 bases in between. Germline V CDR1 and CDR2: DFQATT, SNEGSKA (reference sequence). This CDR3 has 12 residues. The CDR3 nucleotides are TGCAGTGCTACCGTGGTCGACACTGAAGCTTTCTTT. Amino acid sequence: CSATVVDTEAFF.

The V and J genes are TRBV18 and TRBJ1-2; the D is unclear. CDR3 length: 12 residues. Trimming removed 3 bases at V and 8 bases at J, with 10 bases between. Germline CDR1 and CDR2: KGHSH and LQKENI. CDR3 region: CASSPGGEGYTF. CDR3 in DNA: TGTGCCAGCTCACCCGGCGGGGAAGGCTACACCTTC.

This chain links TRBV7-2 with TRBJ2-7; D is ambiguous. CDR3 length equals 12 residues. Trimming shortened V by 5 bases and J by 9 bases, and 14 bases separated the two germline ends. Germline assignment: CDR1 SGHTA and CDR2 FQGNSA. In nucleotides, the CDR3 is TGTGCCAGCAGCGTCCTTGTTACGCCGCAGTACTTC. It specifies CASSVLVTPQYF. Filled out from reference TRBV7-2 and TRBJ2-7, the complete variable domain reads GAGVSQSPSNKVTEKGKDVELRCDPISGHTALYWYRQSLGQGLEFLIYFQGNSAPDKSGLPSDRFSAERTGGSVSTLTIQRTQQEDSAVYLCASSVLVTPQYFGPGTRLTVT.

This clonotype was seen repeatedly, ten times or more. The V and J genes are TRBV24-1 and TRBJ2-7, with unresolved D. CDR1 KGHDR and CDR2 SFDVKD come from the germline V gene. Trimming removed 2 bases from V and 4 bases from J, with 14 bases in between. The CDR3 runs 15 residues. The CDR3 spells CATSDSVPGRYEQYF. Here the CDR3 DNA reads TGTGCCACCAGTGATTCCGTCCCGGGCAGGTACGAGCAGTACTTC.

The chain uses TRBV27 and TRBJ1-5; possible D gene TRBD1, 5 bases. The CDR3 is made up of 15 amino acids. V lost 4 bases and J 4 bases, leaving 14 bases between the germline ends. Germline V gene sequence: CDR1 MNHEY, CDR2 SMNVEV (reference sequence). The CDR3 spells CASSSGGAANQPQHF. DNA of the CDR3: TGTGCCAGCAGTTCGGGAGGGGCAGCTAATCAGCCCCAGCATTTT.

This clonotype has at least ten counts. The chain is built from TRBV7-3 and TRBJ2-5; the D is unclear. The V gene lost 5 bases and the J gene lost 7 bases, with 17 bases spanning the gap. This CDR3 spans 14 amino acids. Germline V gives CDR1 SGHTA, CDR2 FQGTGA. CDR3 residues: CASSLLPTEGTQYF. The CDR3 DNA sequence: TGTGCCAGCAGCCTCCTCCCAACTGAAGGGACCCAGTACTTC.

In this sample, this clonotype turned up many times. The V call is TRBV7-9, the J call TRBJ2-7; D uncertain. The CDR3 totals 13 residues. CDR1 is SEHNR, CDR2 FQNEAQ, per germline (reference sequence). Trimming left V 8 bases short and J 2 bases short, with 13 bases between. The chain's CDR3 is CASLSSRTYEQYF. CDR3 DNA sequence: TGTGCCAGCTTGTCTTCACGAACCTACGAGCAGTACTTC.

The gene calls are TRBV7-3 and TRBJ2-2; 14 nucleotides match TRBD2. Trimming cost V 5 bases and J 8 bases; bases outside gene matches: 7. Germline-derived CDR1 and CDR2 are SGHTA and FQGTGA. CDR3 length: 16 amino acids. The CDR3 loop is CASSAGTSGRGGELFF. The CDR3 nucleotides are TGTGCCAGCAGCGCCGGGACTAGCGGGAGAGGAGGGGAGCTGTTTTTT. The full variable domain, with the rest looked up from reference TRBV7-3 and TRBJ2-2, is GAGVSQTPSNKVTEKGKYVELRCDPISGHTALYWYRQSLGQGPEFLIYFQGTGAADDSGLPNDRFFAVRPEGSVSTLKIQRTERGDSAVYLCASSAGTSGRGGELFFGEGSRLTVL.

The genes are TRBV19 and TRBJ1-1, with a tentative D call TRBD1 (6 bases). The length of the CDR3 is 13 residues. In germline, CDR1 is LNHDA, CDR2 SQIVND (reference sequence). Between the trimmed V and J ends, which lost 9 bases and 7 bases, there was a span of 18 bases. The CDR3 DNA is TGTGCCAGCCAAGAGACAGGTTACCGTGAAGCTTTCTTT. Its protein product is CASQETGYREAFF.

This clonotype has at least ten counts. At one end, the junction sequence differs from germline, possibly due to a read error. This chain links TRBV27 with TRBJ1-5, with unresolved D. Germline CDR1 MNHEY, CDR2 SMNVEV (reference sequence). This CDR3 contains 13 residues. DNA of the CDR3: TGTGCCAGCAGTTCGATACAAGATCAGCTCCAGCATTTT. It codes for CASSSIQDQLQHF.

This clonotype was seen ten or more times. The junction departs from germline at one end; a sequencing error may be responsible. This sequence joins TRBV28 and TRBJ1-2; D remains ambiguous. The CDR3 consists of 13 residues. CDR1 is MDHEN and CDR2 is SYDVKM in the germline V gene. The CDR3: CASSFLGTYGCTF. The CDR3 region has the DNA TGTGCCAGCAGTTTTTTAGGCACCTATGGCTGCACCTTC.

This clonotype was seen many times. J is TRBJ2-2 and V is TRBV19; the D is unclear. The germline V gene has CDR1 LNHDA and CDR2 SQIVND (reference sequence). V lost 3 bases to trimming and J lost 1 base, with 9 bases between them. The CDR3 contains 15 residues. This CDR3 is CASSIRAENTGELFF. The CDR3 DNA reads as TGTGCCAGTAGTATCCGGGCGGAGAACACCGGGGAGCTGTTTTTT.